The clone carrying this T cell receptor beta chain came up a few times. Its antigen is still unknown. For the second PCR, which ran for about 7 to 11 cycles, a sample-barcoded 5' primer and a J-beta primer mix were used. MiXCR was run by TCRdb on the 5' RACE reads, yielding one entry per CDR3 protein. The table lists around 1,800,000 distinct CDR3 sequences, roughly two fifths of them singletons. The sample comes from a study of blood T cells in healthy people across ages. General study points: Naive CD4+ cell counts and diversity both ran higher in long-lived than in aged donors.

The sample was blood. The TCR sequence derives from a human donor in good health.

CDR3 DNA sequence: TGTGCCAGCAGCTTGAGCGGGGGTATAATTCAGGAGCAGTTCTTC. Its protein is CASSLSGGIIQEQFF. This chain uses TRBV11-3 with TRBJ2-1; 8 bases agree with TRBD2. Per the germline V gene, CDR1 is SGHNT and CDR2 is YENEEA. With V trimmed by 3 bases and J by 10 bases, 11 bases remained unmatched. This CDR3 is 15 amino acids long.